Listed below are T cell receptor beta chains from one sample, sequenced in a study of cytomegalovirus exposure and HLA in healthy donors. Some clones are missing from TCRdb's copy, which holds only in-frame ones; the method was immunoSEQ multiplex PCR. The repertoire includes 150,000 to 200,000 clones, 80% of them detected once, and 1.3% to 1.5% sits in the top ten. The sequencing sample was made of PBMCs. These TCRs come from a girl between 5 and 17 years old in good health and CMV-seropositive. CDR3s include the opening cysteine and the closing phenylalanine or tryptophan. D genes are given only for firm matches. Rows give clone size only sometimes, using once, few, many, or a class for an expanded clone.

NA	TRBJ2-3	TRBV25-1	TRBD2	17	CASSTPRLAGTTDTQYF	TGTGCCAGCAGTACGCCCCGACTAGCGGGTACCACAGATACGCAGTATTTT
NA	TRBJ2-2	TRBV6-4	TRBD2	14	CATGTSANTGELFF	TGTGCCACCGGGACTAGCGCCAACACCGGGGAGCTGTTTTTT
NA	TRBJ2-1	TRBV5-1	TRBD2	16	CASSSGASGHYNEQFF	TGCGCCAGCAGCTCGGGGGCTAGCGGGCACTACAATGAGCAGTTCTTC
NA	TRBJ2-5	TRBV19	TRBD1	16	CASSIGLRGPRETQYF	TGTGCCAGTAGTATAGGGTTGAGGGGGCCGCGGGAGACCCAGTACTTC
once	TRBJ2-7	TRBV18	NA	16	CASSPPTGTSTYEQYF	TGTGCCAGCTCACCCCCCACCGGGACATCTACCTACGAGCAGTACTTC
NA	TRBJ1-5	TRBV7-2	TRBD1	17	CASSWSGTAYSNQPQHF	TGTGCCAGCAGCTGGTCAGGGACAGCTTATAGCAATCAGCCCCAGCATTTT
NA	TRBJ1-2	TRBV7-9	NA	15	CASSLGAPTASGYTF	TGTGCCAGCAGCTTAGGCGCCCCAACAGCTTCTGGCTACACCTTC
NA	TRBJ1-1	TRBV7-9	TRBD1	14	CASSENRGGTEAFF	TGTGCCAGCAGCGAAAACAGGGGCGGCACTGAAGCTTTCTTT
few	TRBJ2-3	TRBV7-2	NA	12	CASSRQADTQYF	TGTGCCAGCAGCCGTCAGGCAGATACGCAGTATTTT
NA	TRBJ2-4	TRBV6-1	NA	13	CASTATPKNIQYF	TGTGCCAGCACTGCGACACCCAAAAACATTCAGTACTTC
few	TRBJ1-1	TRBV4-2	TRBD1	15	CASSQSYRGNTEAFF	TGTGCCAGCAGCCAATCGTACAGGGGGAACACTGAAGCTTTCTTT
few	TRBJ1-1	TRBV6-1	NA	12	CASLRGNTEAFF	TGTGCCAGCCTCAGGGGGAACACTGAAGCTTTCTTT
NA	TRBJ2-7	TRBV12-5	TRBD1	14	CASGPRDRGYEQYF	TGTGCTAGTGGGCCACGGGACAGGGGATACGAGCAGTACTTC
NA	TRBJ2-5	TRBV11-2	NA	17	CASRDSYSKIKQETQYF	TGTGCCAGCAGGGACAGTTACAGCAAAATAAAACAAGAGACCCAGTACTTC
NA	TRBJ2-3	TRBV4-1	TRBD1	17	CASSQGRQGGRGDTQYF	TGCGCCAGCAGCCAAGGACGACAGGGGGGGAGGGGAGATACGCAGTATTTT
once	TRBJ2-2	TRBV11-2	TRBD1	15	CASSPGQGDTGELFF	TGTGCCAGCAGCCCGGGACAGGGGGACACCGGGGAGCTATTTTTT
few	TRBJ1-1	TRBV6-1	NA	14	CASSGPPGSTEAFF	TGTGCCAGCAGTGGGCCGCCCGGGAGCACTGAAGCTTTCTTT
few	TRBJ2-7	TRBV6-5	NA	11	CASSQGAEQYF	TGTGCCAGCAGCCAGGGCGCCGAGCAGTACTTC
NA	TRBJ2-4	TRBV2	NA	14	CASSIRADYGIQYF	TGTGCCAGCAGTATTCGGGCGGACTACGGCATTCAGTACTTC
NA	TRBJ2-1	TRBV28	TRBD1	14	CASSFPPNTGGLFF	TGTGCCAGCAGTTTCCCACCCAATACAGGGGGGCTGTTCTTC
once	TRBJ1-5	TRBV6-1	NA	12	CASKLGSQPQHF	TGTGCCAGCAAGCTGGGCAGTCAGCCCCAGCATTTT
NA	TRBJ2-2	TRBV5-4	NA	15	CASHSGTTNTGELFF	TGTGCCAGCCATTCTGGGACAACGAACACCGGGGAGCTGTTTTTT
NA	TRBJ1-5	TRBV7-2	NA	15	CASSSREIRNQPQHF	TGTGCCAGCAGCTCCCGGGAAATAAGGAATCAGCCCCAGCATTTT
once	TRBJ1-2	TRBV10-1	NA	13	CASSPEQNYGYTF	TGCGCCAGCAGTCCTGAACAGAACTATGGCTACACCTTC
NA	TRBJ2-7	TRBV2	TRBD2	17	CASSQDPGLGLTDEQYF	TGTGCCAGCAGTCAGGATCCGGGACTAGGTTTGACCGACGAGCAGTACTTC
NA	TRBJ2-1	TRBV29-1	NA	13	CSAEKLLGNEQFF	TGCAGCGCCGAGAAACTACTAGGGAATGAGCAGTTCTTC